This T cell receptor (beta chain) came from a study of cytomegalovirus exposure and HLA in healthy donors. From germline, CDR1 is SGHRS and CDR2 YFSETQ. The CDR3 loop spans 19 amino acids. With V trimmed by 5 bases and J by 2 bases, 12 bases remained unmatched. For this clone: Its target is not known.

Study-wide results and caveats: The likely origin of a cluster of highly shared sequence variants was a sequencing artifact. DRB1 had the most TCR associations and HLA-C the fewest, a later analysis found, with rates varying by HLA locus. The majority of TCR sequences were rare, yet some public TCRs appeared in many donors.

Healthy bone marrow donors made up the cohort. Primers included in the PCR were 60 Vbeta and 13 Jbeta primers. Clones were sequenced by immunoSEQ multiplex PCR, and TCRdb holds only the in-frame ones, with some missing. The sample shows over 150,000 clones, 77% of them seen only once. V is TRBV5-1 and J is TRBJ2-3; 15 bases line up with TRBD2. This TCR derives from a man aged 25 to 45 in good health and CMV-seropositive. The sample consisted of PBMCs. As DNA, the CDR3 is TGCGCCAGCAGTTTCAAAGGACTAGCGGGGGGGCTGATCACAGATACGCAGTATTTT. It codes for CASSFKGLAGGLITDTQYF.